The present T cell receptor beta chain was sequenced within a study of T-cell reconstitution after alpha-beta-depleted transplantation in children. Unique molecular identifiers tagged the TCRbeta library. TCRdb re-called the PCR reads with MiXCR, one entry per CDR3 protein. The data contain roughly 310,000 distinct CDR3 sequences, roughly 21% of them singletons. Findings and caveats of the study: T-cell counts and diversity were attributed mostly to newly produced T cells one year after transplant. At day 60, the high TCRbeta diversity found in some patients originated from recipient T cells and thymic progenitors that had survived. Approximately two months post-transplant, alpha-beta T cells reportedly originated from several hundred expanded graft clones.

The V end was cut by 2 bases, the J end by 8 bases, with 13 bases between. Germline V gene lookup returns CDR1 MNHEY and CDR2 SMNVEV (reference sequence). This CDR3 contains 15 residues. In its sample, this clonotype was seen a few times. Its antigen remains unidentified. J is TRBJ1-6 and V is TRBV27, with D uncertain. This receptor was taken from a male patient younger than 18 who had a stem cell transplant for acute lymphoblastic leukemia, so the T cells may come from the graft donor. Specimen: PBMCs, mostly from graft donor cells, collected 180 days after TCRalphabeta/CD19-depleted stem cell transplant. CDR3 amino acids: CASSLRWSYHSPLHF. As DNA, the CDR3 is TGTGCCAGCAGTTTACGTTGGAGCTACCATTCACCCCTCCACTTT.